This T cell receptor beta chain came from a study of T cell responses to AZD1222 COVID-19 vaccine. Broader study findings: Among vaccine-associated CD4 TCRs, coverage spanned spike, with dominance at 160-218 and 743-854. Clonal diversity may have been underestimated, and the donors were mostly white British, with more females than males.

The table came from immunoSEQ multiplex PCR; TCRdb's copy has only in-frame clones and leaves some out. This table holds about 120,000 clones, 85% to 90% found once. To note about this clone: The antigen is undetermined.

The clonotype originates from an adult in good health. Sequenced material: peripheral blood, taken on day 0 of AZD1222 vaccination.

CDR3 bases: TGTGCCAGCAGCTTAACTCCAGCGGGCCCCACTGACACCGGGGAGCTGTTTTTT. It encodes CASSLTPAGPTDTGELFF. V gene TRBV7-3 combines with J gene TRBJ2-2; possible D gene TRBD2, 6 bases. This CDR3 has 18 residues. The V gene lost 0 bases and the J gene lost 3 bases, with 17 bases spanning the gap. CDR1 and CDR2 (germline): SGHTA, FQGTGA.